The 30 T cell receptor beta chains below all came from one sample that was sequenced in a study of T cell repertoires in cytomegalovirus infection. TCRdb re-derived calls from the reads in MiXCR, one entry per CDR3 protein. The repertoire holds 740,000 or so distinct CDR3 sequences, with roughly a third as singletons. Sequences were obtained from PBMCs. All receptors come from a human donor in good health (CMV status not recorded). Some clones in this sample may be carry-over from other donors' samples.

This CDR3 is CASSLDFGGNTEAFF. The CDR3 region has the DNA TGCGCCAGCAGCTTGGATTTCGGGGGGAACACTGAAGCTTTCTTT. The chain recombines TRBV5-1 with TRBJ1-1; perhaps TRBD1 as D (5 bases). The germline CDR1 and CDR2 sequences are SGHRS and YFSETQ. The CDR3 is made up of 15 amino acids. V was shortened by 0 bases and J by 1 base, with 10 bases between the two germline ends.

The chain employs TRBV7-8 and TRBJ1-2; 9 bases are a match to TRBD1. Trimming cost V 5 bases and J 8 bases; bases outside gene matches: 9. CDR1 SGHVS and CDR2 FQNEAQ come from the germline V gene. The CDR3 consists of 14 residues. The CDR3 reads CASSTQQGALGYTF. In nucleotides, the CDR3 is TGTGCCAGCAGCACACAACAGGGGGCCTTAGGCTACACCTTC.

This rearrangement joins TRBV10-3 to TRBJ2-7; unclear D gene. V shed 0 bases and J shed 3 bases, with 9 bases lying between them. The CDR3 runs to 14 residues. CDR1 and CDR2 (germline): ENHRY, SYGVKD. The CDR3 DNA follows: TGTGCCATCAGTGAGTCAGGGCAGTTCTACGAGCAGTACTTC. This sequence encodes CAISESGQFYEQYF.

The chain employs TRBV5-1 and TRBJ2-6; 7 bases fit TRBD1. This CDR3 region has 17 residues. V trimming: 0 bases; J trimming: 0 bases; junction bases outside the gene matches: 3. Germline V gene lookup returns CDR1 SGHRS and CDR2 YFSETQ. The CDR3 spells CASSLVDRNSGANVLTF. CDR3 bases: TGCGCCAGCAGCTTGGTGGACAGGAACTCTGGGGCCAACGTCCTGACTTTC.

Only a few counts were recorded for this clonotype. CDR3 amino acids: CSVLTGDGGQPQHF. CDR3 sequence (DNA): TGCAGTGTTCTCACAGGTGACGGGGGTCAGCCCCAGCATTTT. The chain joins TRBV20-1 to TRBJ1-5, with D possibly being TRBD1 (5 bases). The CDR3 consists of 14 residues. V was trimmed by 7 bases and J by 6 bases, leaving 19 bases between them. CDR1 DFQATT and CDR2 SNEGSKA come from the germline V gene (reference sequence).

This clonotype was seen repeatedly, ten times or more. The rearrangement links TRBV6-6 to TRBJ2-7; no clear D gene. Germline lookup yields CDR1 MNHNY and CDR2 SVGAGI (reference sequence). The V end was cut by 0 bases, the J end by 5 bases, with 11 bases between. The CDR3 consists of 14 residues. The CDR3 nucleotides read TGTGCCAGCAGTTACTCGAGCAGGATCAACGAGCAGTACTTC. Its protein is CASSYSSRINEQYF.

Relative to its sample, this clonotype is medium-sized. The V and J genes are TRBV6-7 and TRBJ2-3; a weak D match, TRBD1 (6 bases). TRBV6-7 is given ORF status, its function remaining uncertain. The V and J ends lost 6 bases and 6 bases respectively, with 19 bases between them. The CDR3 spans 15 residues. The CDR3 region has the DNA TGTGCCAGCAGGCCCCAACGGGACAAAGCGGATACGCAGTATTTT. Encoded protein: CASRPQRDKADTQYF.

This clonotype has just a few counts. This chain connects TRBV7-6 to TRBJ2-3; TRBD2 matches at 9 bases. V lost 4 bases, J lost 4 bases, and 9 bases stayed unmatched. This CDR3 has 16 residues. The germline CDR1 and CDR2 sequences are SGHVS and FNYEAQ. This chain's CDR3 is CASSYDLAGEADTQYF. The CDR3 nucleotides read TGTGCCAGCAGCTACGATTTAGCGGGAGAGGCAGATACGCAGTATTTT.

This clonotype showed up many times. The gene calls are TRBV27 and TRBJ1-5; D unresolved. Germline lookup yields CDR1 MNHEY and CDR2 SMNVEV (reference sequence). Trimming took 0 bases from V and 2 from J, leaving 17 bases between them. This CDR3 is built from 18 residues. The CDR3 reads CASSLSARPGGRNQPQHF. Written as DNA, the CDR3 is TGTGCCAGCAGTTTATCGGCGCGGCCCGGTGGGCGCAATCAGCCCCAGCATTTT.

The rearrangement links TRBV7-6 to TRBJ2-6, with 7 bases identical to TRBD2. The junction had 11 bases not matched to a gene; V was cut back by 3 bases and J by 12 bases. CDR3 size: 15 residues. The germline V gene has CDR1 SGHVS and CDR2 FNYEAQ. CDR3 DNA sequence: TGTGCCAGCAGCTTTTACGGGAGGTCCCCCCCCGTCCTGACTTTC. Translating it yields CASSFYGRSPPVLTF.

V gene TRBV6-6 combines with J gene TRBJ1-1; D ambiguous. V was trimmed by 0 bases and J by 6 bases, leaving 11 bases between them. The germline V gene has CDR1 MNHNY and CDR2 SVGAGI (reference sequence). This CDR3 comprises 14 residues. DNA of the CDR3: TGTGCCAGCAGTTACTCGGCTAAGGCCCCTGAAGCTTTCTTT. Its translation is CASSYSAKAPEAFF.

Ten or more counts support this clonotype. The gene calls are TRBV27 and TRBJ1-1, with 8 bases that match TRBD1. The CDR3 has 18 amino acids. Germline-derived CDR1 and CDR2 are MNHEY and SMNVEV (reference sequence). After removal of 3 bases from V and 0 bases from J, the junction contained 12 bases not matched to a gene. The CDR3 loop is CASSLAGGSAFMNTEAFF. The CDR3 DNA sequence: TGTGCCAGCAGTTTGGCAGGGGGCTCGGCATTCATGAACACTGAAGCTTTCTTT.

The chain employs TRBV6-1 and TRBJ2-5; D is unclear. Per germline, CDR1 MNHNS and CDR2 SASEGT. The CDR3 is 11 amino acids. Trimming left V 1 base short and J 7 bases short, with 4 bases between. The CDR3 DNA is TGTGCCAGCAGTGAAGGGGGGACCCAGTACTTC. Its translation is CASSEGGTQYF.

In this sample, this clonotype turned up a few times. The chain joins TRBV11-2 to TRBJ2-7; 13 nucleotides match TRBD2. The CDR3 loop spans 19 amino acids. V shed 3 bases and J 0 bases; nucleotides not matched to a gene: 11. Per germline, CDR1 SGHAT and CDR2 FQNNGV. The CDR3 is CASSFLTSGGPTSSYEQYF. The CDR3 DNA is TGTGCCAGCAGCTTCCTGACTAGCGGGGGGCCCACCTCCTCCTACGAGCAGTACTTC.

V and J are TRBV28 and TRBJ1-2, with 7 bases fitting TRBD1. Looked up from germline, CDR1 is MDHEN and CDR2 is SYDVKM. V gave up 10 bases and J gave up 5 bases; unmatched junction bases: 10. The CDR3 contains 13 residues. The CDR3 bases are TGTGCCACCACCCCTCCGACAGGGTATGGCTACACCTTC. Its protein is CATTPPTGYGYTF.

The chain uses TRBV12-3 or TRBV12-4 and TRBJ2-3, with D perhaps given as TRBD1 or TRBD2 (5 bases each). The V and J ends lost 5 bases and 1 base respectively, with 10 bases between them. The CDR3 spans 14 residues. This chain's CDR3 is CASSRLQGTDTQYF. The CDR3 DNA sequence: TGTGCCAGCAGTAGACTACAGGGCACAGATACGCAGTATTTT.

This clonotype was observed many times. The chain carries TRBV12-3 or TRBV12-4 and TRBJ1-1; D gene ambiguous. V lost 6 bases and J lost 1, with 9 bases in between. This CDR3 is 13 amino acids long. The CDR3 protein is CASSFGRNTEAFF. The CDR3 DNA follows: TGTGCCAGCAGCTTCGGCCGGAACACTGAAGCTTTCTTT.

The gene calls are TRBV20-1 and TRBJ1-6, with D hard to call. CDR3 length equals 12 residues. Per the germline V gene, CDR1 is DFQATT and CDR2 is SNEGSKA (reference sequence). V gave up 1 base and J gave up 11 bases, with 9 bases separating them. CDR3 DNA: TGCAGTGCTAGAGTGGTGGGTGCACCCCTCCACTTT. Protein: CSARVVGAPLHF.

This sequence joins TRBV29-1 and TRBJ2-5; no definite D call. The ends were cut back, 0 bases at V and 5 bases at J, with 7 bases in the middle. The CDR3 runs 12 residues. Germline values: CDR1 SQVTM, CDR2 ANQGSEA. CDR3 sequence: CSVEEGWETQYF. DNA for the CDR3: TGCAGCGTTGAAGAGGGTTGGGAGACCCAGTACTTC.

This clonotype has just one count. V and J are TRBV20-1 and TRBJ2-1; TRBD2 matches at 8 bases. V shed 4 bases, J shed 2 bases, and the junction held 10 bases outside the gene matches. Germline V gives CDR1 DFQATT, CDR2 SNEGSKA (reference sequence). The CDR3 sequence is 16 residues long. Written as DNA, the CDR3 is TGCAGTGCTAAGGAGCTTAGCGGGATCCCCTACAATGAGCAGTTCTTC. Encoded protein: CSAKELSGIPYNEQFF.

This clonotype appeared a single time. The CDR3 is CASSPTGTGGYDEQFF. The CDR3 DNA is TGTGCCAGCAGCCCGACCGGGACAGGAGGATACGATGAGCAGTTCTTC. The chain joins TRBV7-9 to TRBJ2-1, with TRBD1 identical over 8 bases. Germline lookup yields CDR1 SEHNR and CDR2 FQNEAQ (reference sequence). The CDR3 is 16 residues long. V shed 5 bases, J shed 8 bases, and the junction held 14 bases outside the gene matches.

The chain links TRBV6-1 to TRBJ2-2; 9 nucleotides line up with TRBD1. There are 15 residues in the CDR3. Germline CDR1 and CDR2: MNHNS and SASEGT. Trimming at V came to 6 bases and at J to 8 bases, leaving 10 bases not matched to a gene. CDR3 region: CASRDNRGRTGELFF. CDR3 coding DNA: TGTGCCAGCAGGGATAACAGGGGGCGGACTGGGGAGCTGTTTTTT.

This clonotype has a handful of counts. The chain has TRBV28 and TRBJ2-5; 13 nucleotides align to TRBD2. CDR1 MDHEN and CDR2 SYDVKM come from the germline V gene. The CDR3 sequence is 20 residues long. J gave up 4 bases and V 3 bases, and 17 bases lay outside the gene matches. For the CDR3, the DNA is TGTGCCAGCAGTTTGCGCCACTGGTCTCGGAGACTAGCGGGAGGAGAGACCCAGTACTTC. It yields the protein CASSLRHWSRRLAGGETQYF. Looking up the rest from reference TRBV28 and TRBJ2-5 gives the full variable domain: DVKVTQSSRYLVKRTGEKVFLECVQDMDHENMFWYRQDPGLGLRLIYFSYDVKMKEKGDIPEGYSVSREKKERFSLILESASTNQTSMYLCASSLRHWSRRLAGGETQYFGPGTRLLVL.

V usage is TRBV7-2 and J usage is TRBJ1-4; 7 nucleotides match TRBD1. V lost 1 base and J lost 3; bases outside the gene matches: 2. The CDR3 runs to 15 residues. Germline V CDR1 and CDR2: SGHTA, FQGNSA. This CDR3 is CASSLVRGPNEKLFF. DNA of the CDR3: TGTGCCAGCAGCTTAGTTAGGGGGCCTAATGAAAAACTGTTTTTT.

This clonotype was recorded at least ten times. The chain is built from TRBV7-9 and TRBJ2-3; no firm D call. Deletions cut 4 bases from V and 5 bases from J, with 4 bases between. CDR1 is SEHNR and CDR2 is FQNEAQ in the germline V gene (reference sequence). CDR3 size: 11 residues. The CDR3 region is CASSSKDTQYF. CDR3 bases: TGTGCCAGCAGCTCGAAAGATACGCAGTATTTT. Variable domain in full (rest from reference TRBV7-9 and TRBJ2-3): DTGVSQNPRHKITKRGQNVTFRCDPISEHNRLYWYRQTLGQGPEFLTYFQNEAQLEKSRLLSDRFSAERPKGSFSTLEIQRTEQGDSAMYLCASSSKDTQYFGPGTRLTVL.

About this clonotype itself: The junction and the germline gene differ at one end; a read error may be behind it. The V call is TRBV20-1, the J call TRBJ2-2; no reliable D call. CDR3 length: 14 residues. Per the germline V gene, CDR1 is DFQATT and CDR2 is SNEGSKA (reference sequence). CDR3 region: CSSRASPYTGELFF. CDR3 in DNA: TGCAGTTCTAGAGCGTCCCCCTACACCGGGGAGCTGTTTTTT.

The table lists this clonotype with a few counts. The chain is built from TRBV4-1 and TRBJ2-3, with a tentative D call TRBD1 (6 bases). Germline CDR1 is MGHRA and CDR2 is YSYEKL. Trimming left V 0 bases short and J 0 bases short, with 7 bases between. The CDR3 is 15 residues long. The CDR3 coding sequence is TGCGCCAGCAGCCAAGAACAGGGTAGCACAGATACGCAGTATTTT. Its protein is CASSQEQGSTDTQYF.

CDR3 in amino acids: CASVRRGSSYNEQFF. The CDR3 DNA reads as TGTGCCAGCGTCCGGAGAGGGAGCTCCTACAATGAGCAGTTCTTC. This chain joins TRBV6-4 and TRBJ2-1; possible D gene TRBD2, 5 bases. The V and J ends lost 8 bases and 0 bases respectively, with 14 bases between them. This CDR3 region has 15 residues. The germline V gene encodes CDR1 MRHNA and CDR2 SNTAGT.

In its sample, this clonotype was seen many times. The chain employs TRBV28 and TRBJ2-5; D uncertain. The CDR3 has 14 residues. CDR1 is MDHEN and CDR2 is SYDVKM in the germline V gene. V lost 3 bases and J lost 3, with 11 bases in between. This chain's CDR3 is CASSFWYREETQYF. The DNA for the CDR3 is TGTGCCAGCAGTTTTTGGTACAGAGAAGAGACCCAGTACTTC.

The chain carries TRBV20-1 and TRBJ1-1, with a tentative D call TRBD1 (5 bases). The germline CDR1 and CDR2 sequences are DFQATT and SNEGSKA (reference sequence). Trimming pared 0 bases from V and 4 bases from J, leaving 15 bases between. This CDR3 comprises 15 residues. Here the CDR3 reads CSARDGSREATEAFF. The CDR3 bases are TGCAGTGCTAGAGATGGGAGCAGGGAAGCCACTGAAGCTTTCTTT.